The T cell receptor beta chain under discussion was sequenced for a study of blood T cells in healthy people across ages. The study, taken as a whole, reports: The study could not conclusively compare naive and antigen-experienced cells, given its unsorted PBMCs. Roughly linear declines in TCR beta diversity per million T cells occurred with age.

Trimming removed 8 bases from V and 3 bases from J; junction bases left unmatched: 8. CDR3 length equals 14 residues. CDR1 and CDR2 (germline): MNHEY, SMNVEV (reference sequence). This clonotype occurred a few times. Its antigen is undetermined. Sample-barcoded 5' priming and a J-beta primer mix drove a second PCR of roughly 7 to 11 cycles. TCRdb independently ran MiXCR on the 5' RACE reads; one entry per CDR3 protein. The sample consists of about 800,000 distinct CDR3 sequences, roughly 60% of them appearing once. This sequence joins TRBV27 and TRBJ2-7, with 9 nucleotides matching TRBD1. This TCR came from a man aged 25 to 40 in good health. The sequencing sample was made of blood. Here the CDR3 reads CASGSGTGFYEQYF. The DNA of the CDR3 is TGTGCCAGCGGGAGTGGGACAGGGTTCTACGAGCAGTACTTC.